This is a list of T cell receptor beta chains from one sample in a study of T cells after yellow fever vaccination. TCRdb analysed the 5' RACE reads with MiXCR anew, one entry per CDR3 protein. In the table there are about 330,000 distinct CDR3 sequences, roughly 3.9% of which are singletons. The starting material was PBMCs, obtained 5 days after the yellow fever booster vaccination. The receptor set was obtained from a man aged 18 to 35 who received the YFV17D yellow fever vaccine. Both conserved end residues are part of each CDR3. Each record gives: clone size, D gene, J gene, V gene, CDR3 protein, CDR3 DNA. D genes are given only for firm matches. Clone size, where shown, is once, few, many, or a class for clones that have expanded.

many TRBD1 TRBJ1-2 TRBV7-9 CASSPGTVRGYTF TGTGCCAGCAGCCCGGGGACAGTTCGAGGCTACACCTTC
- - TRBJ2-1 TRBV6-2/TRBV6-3 CASSYGSGGHNEQFF TGTGCCAGCAGTTACGGTTCGGGGGGCCACAATGAGCAGTTCTTC
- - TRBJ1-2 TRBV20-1 CSASVGEPYGYTF TGCAGTGCTAGTGTCGGGGAACCCTATGGCTACACCTTC
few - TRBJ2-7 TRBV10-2 CASSHRVLNYEQYF TGCGCCAGCAGCCACAGGGTACTGAACTACGAGCAGTACTTC
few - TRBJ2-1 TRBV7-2 CASSFGFYNEQFF TGTGCCAGCAGCTTCGGATTCTACAATGAGCAGTTCTTC
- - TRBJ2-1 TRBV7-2 CASSSLVANEQFF TGTGCCAGCAGCTCTCTCGTCGCGAATGAGCAGTTCTTC
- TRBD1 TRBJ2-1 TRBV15 CATRRQGARVNEQFF TGTGCCACCAGGAGACAGGGGGCGAGGGTCAATGAGCAGTTCTTC
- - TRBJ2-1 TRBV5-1 CASSPDGDSYNEQFF TGCGCCAGCAGCCCCGACGGGGACTCCTACAATGAGCAGTTCTTC
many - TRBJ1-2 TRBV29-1 CSVVPLSGDHYGYTF TGCAGCGTTGTGCCCCTTTCGGGGGATCACTATGGCTACACCTTC
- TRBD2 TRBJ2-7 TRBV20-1 CSAFSGVFYEQYF TGCAGTGCTTTTAGCGGGGTTTTCTACGAGCAGTACTTC
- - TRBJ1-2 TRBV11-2 CASSLPGSVGYTF TGTGCCAGCAGCTTACCAGGGTCAGTTGGCTACACCTTC
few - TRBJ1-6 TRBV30 CAWSPRVAGSPLHF TGTGCCTGGAGCCCCAGGGTGGCGGGGTCACCCCTCCACTTT
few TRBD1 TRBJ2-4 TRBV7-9 CASSLAAQGVAKNIQYF TGTGCCAGCAGCTTAGCCGCGCAGGGGGTAGCCAAAAACATTCAGTACTTC
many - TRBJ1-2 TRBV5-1 CASSPTGPAYGYTF TGCGCCAGCAGCCCGACAGGACCTGCCTATGGCTACACCTTC
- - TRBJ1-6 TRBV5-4 CASSLEGYNSPLHF TGTGCCAGCAGCTTGGAGGGCTATAATTCACCCCTCCACTTT
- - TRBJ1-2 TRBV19 CASSQRTDGYTF TGTGCCAGTAGTCAGCGTACTGATGGCTACACCTTC
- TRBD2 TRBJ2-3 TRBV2 CASRMTSGGPTDTQYF TGTGCCAGCAGAATGACTAGCGGGGGACCCACAGATACGCAGTATTTT
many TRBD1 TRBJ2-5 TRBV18 CASSLQGGETQYF TGTGCCAGCTCACTACAGGGGGGAGAGACCCAGTACTTC
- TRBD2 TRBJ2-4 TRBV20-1 CSARDGGVGDIQYF TGCAGTGCTAGAGATGGGGGGGTTGGGGACATTCAGTACTTC
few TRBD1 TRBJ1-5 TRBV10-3 CAISGEGGQPQHF TGTGCCATCAGTGGTGAAGGGGGCCAGCCCCAGCATTTT
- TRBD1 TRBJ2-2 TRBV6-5 CASKTGTGVSGELFF TGTGCCAGCAAAACCGGGACAGGGGTATCAGGGGAGCTGTTTTTT
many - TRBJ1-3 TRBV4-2 CASSRGISGNTIYF TGTGCCAGCAGCCGGGGGATCTCTGGAAACACCATATATTTT
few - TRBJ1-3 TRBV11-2 CASSLVPGTGNTIYF TGTGCCAGCAGCTTAGTTCCGGGAACGGGAAACACCATATATTTT
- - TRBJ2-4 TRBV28 CASSGQPYSKNIQYF TGTGCCAGCAGTGGGCAACCGTACTCCAAAAACATTCAGTACTTC
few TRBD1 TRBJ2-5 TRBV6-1 CASRPTGGFGETQYF TGTGCCAGCAGACCCACAGGGGGCTTTGGAGAGACCCAGTACTTC
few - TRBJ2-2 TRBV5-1 CASAVGITGELFF TGCGCCAGCGCGGTGGGGATCACCGGGGAGCTGTTTTTT
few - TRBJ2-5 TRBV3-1 CASSQDGGARLQETQYF TGTGCCAGCAGCCAAGATGGGGGGGCGCGCCTCCAAGAGACCCAGTACTTC
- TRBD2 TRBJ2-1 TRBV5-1 CASSLAGGTVTEQFF TGCGCCAGCAGCTTGGCCGGGGGGACTGTAACTGAGCAGTTCTTC
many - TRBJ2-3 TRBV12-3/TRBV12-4 CASSLGLSGTDTQYF TGTGCCAGCAGTTTAGGGCTCAGCGGCACAGATACGCAGTATTTT
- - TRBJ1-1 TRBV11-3 CASSLPVRADTEAFF TGTGCCAGCAGCTTGCCAGTCAGGGCGGACACTGAAGCTTTCTTT
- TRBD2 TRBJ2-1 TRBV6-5 CASSIGLAGYNEQFF TGTGCCAGCAGTATCGGACTAGCGGGATACAATGAGCAGTTCTTC
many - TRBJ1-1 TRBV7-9 CASSYPMTVPEAFF TGTGCCAGCAGCTACCCCATGACAGTACCTGAAGCTTTCTTT
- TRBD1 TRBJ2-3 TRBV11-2 CASGGTGFTDTQYF TGTGCCAGCGGTGGGACAGGATTCACAGATACGCAGTATTTT
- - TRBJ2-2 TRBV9 CASSVNPNPPGELFF TGTGCCAGCAGCGTAAACCCTAACCCCCCCGGGGAGCTGTTTTTT
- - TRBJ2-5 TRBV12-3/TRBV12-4 CASSLVRGRQETQYF TGTGCCAGCAGTTTAGTCCGGGGCCGCCAAGAGACCCAGTACTTC
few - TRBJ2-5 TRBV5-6 CASSFRNQETQYF TGTGCCAGCAGCTTTAGAAACCAAGAGACCCAGTACTTC
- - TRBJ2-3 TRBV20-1 CSATRGITDTQYF TGCAGTGCTACCCGGGGGATCACAGATACGCAGTATTTT
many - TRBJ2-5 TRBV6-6 CASSLERKAQYF TGTGCCAGCAGCTTAGAACGGAAGGCCCAGTACTTC
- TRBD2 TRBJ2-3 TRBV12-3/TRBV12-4 CASGSGADTDTQYF TGTGCCAGCGGCAGCGGGGCAGACACAGATACGCAGTATTTT
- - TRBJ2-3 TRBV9 CASSVGIGGARSDTQYF TGTGCCAGCAGCGTAGGGATTGGGGGGGCAAGGTCGGATACGCAGTATTTT
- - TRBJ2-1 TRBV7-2 CASSLAPPQSSYNEQFF TGTGCCAGCAGCTTAGCTCCCCCGCAGAGCTCCTACAATGAGCAGTTCTTC
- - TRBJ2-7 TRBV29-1 CSVAVNGPYEQYF TGCAGCGTTGCGGTAAACGGGCCCTACGAGCAGTACTTC
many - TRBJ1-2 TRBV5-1 CASSLDRPSNYGYTF TGCGCCAGCAGCTTGGACAGGCCCAGTAACTATGGCTACACCTTC
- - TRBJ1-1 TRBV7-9 CASSFGHWNTEAFF TGTGCCAGCAGCTTCGGCCATTGGAACACTGAAGCTTTCTTT
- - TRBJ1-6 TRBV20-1 CSARDIRQGQYSYNSPLHF TGCAGTGCTAGAGATATCCGGCAGGGGCAATACTCCTATAATTCACCCCTCCACTTT
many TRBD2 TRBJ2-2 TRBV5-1 CASSSELAGGLGSAGELFF TGCGCCAGCAGCTCGGAACTAGCGGGGGGACTTGGATCCGCCGGGGAGCTGTTTTTT
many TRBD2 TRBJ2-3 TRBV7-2 CASSRASGGGADTQYF TGTGCCAGCAGCCGAGCTAGCGGGGGAGGGGCAGATACGCAGTATTTT
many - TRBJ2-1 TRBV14 CASSQMVGKLSYNEQFF TGTGCCAGCAGCCAAATGGTGGGGAAACTCTCCTACAATGAGCAGTTCTTC
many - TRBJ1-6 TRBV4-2 CASSPSGSRSYNSPLHF TGTGCCAGCAGCCCGAGCGGCAGCCGCTCCTATAATTCACCCCTCCACTTT
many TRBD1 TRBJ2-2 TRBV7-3 CASRITGGRTGELFF TGTGCCAGCAGAATCACAGGGGGCAGGACCGGGGAGCTGTTTTTT
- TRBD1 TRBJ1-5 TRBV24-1 CATSGTGNQPQHF TGTGCCACCAGTGGGACAGGGAACCAGCCCCAGCATTTT
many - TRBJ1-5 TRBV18 CASSPLRGNQPQHF TGTGCCAGCTCACCTCTCCGAGGGAACCAGCCCCAGCATTTT
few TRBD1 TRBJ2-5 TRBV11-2 CASRDGTGLDQYF TGTGCCAGCAGGGACGGGACAGGGTTGGACCAGTACTTC
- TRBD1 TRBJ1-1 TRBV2 CASSGGDRDTEAFF TGTGCCAGCAGCGGGGGAGACAGGGACACTGAAGCTTTCTTT